The clone carrying this TCR beta chain has a handful of counts. Its antigen is as yet unknown. This record comes from a study of a mutant IDH1 vaccine in newly diagnosed glioma. The wider study: Of treated patients, approximately 60% were men and 37.5% women, averaging around 42 years. At week 47 came visit V13, while visit V12 had come at week 35.

The protocol was immunoSEQ multiplex PCR, while the TCRdb copy is restricted to in-frame clones and leaves out a portion. The sample holds about 56,000 clones; around three quarters are singletons and the top ten take less than 6.5%. General observations from the study: Most patients, 85% to 95%, showed vaccine-induced immune responses.

Described time point: week 47, end of study. Each dose delivered 300 ug of mutant IDH1 20-mer peptide subcutaneously with imiquimod. New astrocytomas of WHO grade 3 or 4 that were IDH1-mutant and ATRX-lost were found in the donors. CDR3 size: 14 residues. Germline V gene lookup returns CDR1 MNHEY and CDR2 SVGAGI. V gave up 6 bases and J gave up 7 bases; unmatched junction bases: 9. The J gene is TRBJ2-1, the V gene TRBV6-5, with 7 bases lining up with TRBD1. This clonotype was obtained from a man aged 50-59 years with glioma. Sequences were derived from PBMCs, sampled from a glioma patient whose treatment included an IDH1 peptide vaccine. This chain's CDR3 is CASSPSGGGNEQFF. In DNA, the CDR3 is TGTGCCAGCAGCCCCTCAGGGGGTGGGAATGAGCAGTTCTTC.